The 11 T cell receptor beta chains reported below all come from one sample, sequenced in a study of blood T cell repertoires in COVID-19. Profiled with immunoSEQ multiplex PCR; TCRdb holds only in-frame clones, not every one. The table has roughly 200,000 clones, approximately 89% seen once. The specimen sequenced was PBMCs or T cells enriched from blood (not recorded which). The receptors come from a middle-aged man who had recovered from COVID-19.

This clone was seen only a few times. The chain links TRBV2 to TRBJ2-1, with no clear D. Per germline, CDR1 SNHLY and CDR2 FYNNEI. V was clipped by 8 bases and J by 6 bases, with 14 bases between them. This CDR3 is 13 amino acids long. The CDR3 DNA follows: TGTGCCAGCGGGCGTCTATTCCCCAATGAGCAGTTCTTC. It is translated as CASGRLFPNEQFF.

The rearrangement uses TRBV6-5 and TRBJ2-3, with 8 positions matching TRBD2. The germline gives CDR1 MNHEY, CDR2 SVGAGI. Trimming cost V 6 bases and J 4 bases; bases outside gene matches: 3. The CDR3 spans 13 residues. This CDR3 reads CASSRGGADTQYF. The CDR3 coding sequence is TGTGCCAGCAGCCGGGGGGGGGCAGATACGCAGTATTTT.

The J gene is TRBJ1-2, the V gene TRBV15; no reliable D call. This CDR3 spans 14 amino acids. The V end was cut by 0 bases, the J end by 1 base, with 6 bases between. Germline V gene data show CDR1 as LNHNV and CDR2 as YYDKDF (reference sequence). This CDR3 reads CATSRDINNYGYTF. CDR3 nucleotide sequence: TGTGCCACCAGCAGAGATATAAATAACTATGGCTACACCTTC.

The CDR3 reads CASSLPAYNEQFF. CDR3 DNA: TGTGCCAGCAGCTTACCAGCGTACAATGAGCAGTTCTTC. The rearrangement uses TRBV11-1 and TRBJ2-1; the D is unclear. Germline CDR1 is SGHAT and CDR2 is FQDESV (reference sequence). The CDR3 is 13 residues long. Trimming pared 2 bases from V and 4 bases from J, leaving 6 bases between.

CDR3 DNA: TGTGCCAGCACGGGACAGGGTGTGAAGCGTTTCTTT. Its protein product is CASTGQGVKRFF. This rearrangement joins TRBV6-6 to TRBJ1-1; 9 bases map to TRBD1. Germline V gene lookup returns CDR1 MNHNY and CDR2 SVGAGI (reference sequence). The CDR3 consists of 12 residues. V dropped 7 bases and J dropped 13; count of bases not matched to a gene: 10.

The chain employs TRBV2 and TRBJ1-2; 9 nucleotides match TRBD1. The J segment lost 7 bases and the V segment lost 9 bases, leaving 9 bases of the junction unmatched. Germline V CDR1 and CDR2: SNHLY, FYNNEI. The CDR3 has 13 residues. Written as DNA, the CDR3 is TGTGCCAGTCGTACAGGGGGCTATGGTGGCTACACCTTC. Its protein is CASRTGGYGGYTF.

The chain uses TRBV3-1 (or the pseudogene TRBV3-2) and TRBJ2-7; 10 bases agree with TRBD1. The V gene end was trimmed by 0 bases and the J gene end by 5 bases; junction bases not matched to a gene: 10. Germline V gives CDR1 LGHDT, CDR2 YNNKEL (reference sequence). The CDR3 runs to 17 residues. For the CDR3, the DNA is TGTGCCAGCAGCCAAGATTGGACAGGGGGTTTTTTGAACGAGCAGTACTTC. As protein: CASSQDWTGGFLNEQYF.

The chain employs TRBV12-5 and TRBJ1-5; D gene ambiguous. The V gene lost 7 bases and the J gene lost 3 bases, with 10 bases spanning the gap. The CDR3 loop spans 13 amino acids. Germline lookup yields CDR1 LGHNT and CDR2 FRNRAP. The CDR3 here is CASATLSNQPQHF. CDR3 DNA: TGTGCTAGTGCCACTCTGTCCAATCAGCCCCAGCATTTT.

This chain connects TRBV19 to TRBJ2-1, with TRBD1 matching over 9 bases. Trimming cost V 3 bases and J 6 bases; bases outside gene matches: 6. The CDR3 is 15 amino acids. The germline V gene has CDR1 LNHDA and CDR2 SQIVND (reference sequence). In DNA form, the CDR3 reads TGTGCCAGTAGTATGTTGGGACAGGGAAGCAATGAGCAGTTCTTC. Encoded protein: CASSMLGQGSNEQFF.

This rearrangement joins TRBV19 to TRBJ2-7, with D perhaps matching TRBD1 (5 bases). The CDR3 is 15 amino acids. Trimming left V 3 bases short and J 0 bases short, with 12 bases between. Per germline, CDR1 LNHDA and CDR2 SQIVND (reference sequence). The CDR3 nucleotides are TGTGCCAGTAGTATCAGCAGGGTTCGCTCCTACGAGCAGTACTTC. Amino acid sequence: CASSISRVRSYEQYF.

The chain uses TRBV5-1 and TRBJ2-2; 8 nucleotides line up with TRBD1. The CDR3 is 16 amino acids. CDR1 is SGHRS and CDR2 is YFSETQ in the germline V gene. Losses at the gene ends were 2 bases for V and 2 bases for J; bases not matched to a gene: 5. The CDR3 reads CASSLFGQGNTGELFF. CDR3 coding DNA: TGCGCCAGCAGCTTATTTGGACAGGGCAACACCGGGGAGCTGTTTTTT.